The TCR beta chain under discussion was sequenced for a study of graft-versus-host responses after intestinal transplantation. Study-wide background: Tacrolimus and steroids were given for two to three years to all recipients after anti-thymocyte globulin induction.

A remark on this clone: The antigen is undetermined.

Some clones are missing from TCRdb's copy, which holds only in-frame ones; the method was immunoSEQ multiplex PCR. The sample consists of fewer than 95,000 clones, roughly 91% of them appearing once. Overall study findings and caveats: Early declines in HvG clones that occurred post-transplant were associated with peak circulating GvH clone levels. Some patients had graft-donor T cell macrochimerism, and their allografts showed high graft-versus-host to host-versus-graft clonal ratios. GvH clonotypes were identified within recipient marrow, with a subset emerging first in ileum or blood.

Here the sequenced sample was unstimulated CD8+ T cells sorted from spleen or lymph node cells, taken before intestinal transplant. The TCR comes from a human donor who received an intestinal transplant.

Written as DNA, the CDR3 is TGTGCCAGCGCGGGGGAAAACACCGGGGAGCTGTTTTTT. As protein: CASAGENTGELFF. V is TRBV9 and J is TRBJ2-2; 7 nucleotides line up with TRBD2. CDR1 SGDLS and CDR2 YYNGEE come from the germline V gene. The length of the CDR3 is 13 residues. The J segment lost 2 bases and the V segment lost 7 bases, leaving 2 bases of the junction unmatched.